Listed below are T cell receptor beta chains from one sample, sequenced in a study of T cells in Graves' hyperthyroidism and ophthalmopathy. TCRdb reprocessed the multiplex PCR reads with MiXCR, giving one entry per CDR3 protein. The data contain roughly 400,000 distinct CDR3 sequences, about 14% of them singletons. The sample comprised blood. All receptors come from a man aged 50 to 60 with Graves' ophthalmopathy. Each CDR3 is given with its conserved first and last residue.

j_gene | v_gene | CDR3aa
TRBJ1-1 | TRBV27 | CASSLSPAITTEAFF
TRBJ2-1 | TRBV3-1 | CASSHDIPAHNEQFF
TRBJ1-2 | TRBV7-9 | CASSLQSGYGYTF
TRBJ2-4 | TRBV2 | CASSAASGRAPNIQYF
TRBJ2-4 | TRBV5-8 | CASSFRTLAKNIQYF
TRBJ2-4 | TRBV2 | CASSAIKGREHIQYF
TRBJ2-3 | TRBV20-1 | CSARIARVFTDTQYF
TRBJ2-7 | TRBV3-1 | CASSHELAGKYEQYF
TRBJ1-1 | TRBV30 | CAWSPKGGTEAFF
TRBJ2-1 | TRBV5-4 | CASSLGPLAGTITRSNEQFF
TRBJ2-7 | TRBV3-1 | CASSQDRTGGYEQYF
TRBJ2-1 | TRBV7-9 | CASSPRRSSGRDEQFF
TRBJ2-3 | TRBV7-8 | CASNKLSGTVGFAQYF
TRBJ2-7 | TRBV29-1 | CSAQQGSYEQYF
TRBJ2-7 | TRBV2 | CASSSLGRASYEQYF
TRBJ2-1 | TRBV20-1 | CSANPETSGRYNEQFF
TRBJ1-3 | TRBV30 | CAWTRDTGNTIYF
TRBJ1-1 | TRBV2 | CASSPRTGWTTEAFF
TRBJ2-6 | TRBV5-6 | CASSLWPLSGANVLTF
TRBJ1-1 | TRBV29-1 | CSVVEGALATEAFF
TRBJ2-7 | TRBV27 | CAGGGQYF
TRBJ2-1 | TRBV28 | CASSTSGPSYNEQFF
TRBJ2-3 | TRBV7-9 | CASSGTDRNWADTQYF
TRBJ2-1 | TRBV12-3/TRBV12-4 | CASRWTPPEQFF
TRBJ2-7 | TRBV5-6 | CASSARTRLNFDYEQYF
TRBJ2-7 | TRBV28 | CASSDPPGRQYF